The rows below give T cell receptor beta chains drawn from one sample of a study of blood T cells in healthy people across ages. TCRdb re-called the 5' RACE reads with MiXCR, one entry per CDR3 protein. Among about 1.4 million distinct CDR3 sequences listed, approximately 63% were seen once. The sample was blood. Receptors originate from a man aged 18 to 35 in good health. The CDR3 runs from the conserved cysteine through the conserved F or W. Each record gives: D gene, J gene, V gene, clone size, CDR3 protein, CDR3 DNA. A D gene is named only where the DNA matches it firmly. Where a row states a size, it is once, few, many or the class of an expanded clone; other rows omit it.

TRBD1	TRBJ1-5	TRBV4-2	-	CASSQGGGRTQHF	TGTGCCAGCAGCCAGGGAGGGGGCAGAACCCAGCATTTT
TRBD2	TRBJ2-1	TRBV29-1	once	CSVEGLAGGSDEQFF	TGCAGCGTTGAAGGGCTAGCGGGAGGGAGCGATGAGCAGTTCTTC
-	TRBJ1-2	TRBV20-1	-	CSARAWGFTGRSNYGYTF	TGCAGTGCTAGAGCCTGGGGGTTCACAGGGAGGTCCAACTATGGCTACACCTTC
-	TRBJ1-2	TRBV28	-	CASSLGRRANGYTF	TGTGCCAGCAGCCTAGGGAGGAGAGCAAATGGCTACACCTTC
TRBD1	TRBJ2-1	TRBV2	-	CASSEVGTAQFF	TGTGCCAGCAGTGAAGTCGGGACAGCACAGTTCTTC
-	TRBJ2-7	TRBV5-6	few	CASSYRTHYEQYF	TGTGCCAGCAGCTACAGGACCCATTACGAGCAGTACTTC
-	TRBJ1-4	TRBV7-2	-	CASSVYGQGGEKLFF	TGTGCCAGCAGCGTCTACGGGCAGGGAGGGGAAAAACTGTTTTTT
-	TRBJ2-7	TRBV20-1	-	CSAWGPEQYF	TGCAGTGCTTGGGGGCCCGAGCAGTACTTC
TRBD1	TRBJ2-2	TRBV10-3	-	CAISAGQGTNTGELFF	TGTGCCATCAGTGCCGGACAGGGGACTAACACCGGGGAGCTGTTTTTT
-	TRBJ2-5	TRBV12-3/TRBV12-4	-	CASSWGLGGAQETQYF	TGTGCCAGCAGTTGGGGTTTGGGCGGGGCGCAAGAGACCCAGTACTTC
TRBD1	TRBJ2-7	TRBV10-3	-	CAISVSIGTGLHEQYF	TGTGCCATCAGTGTGTCCATCGGGACAGGGCTCCACGAGCAGTACTTC
-	TRBJ2-3	TRBV20-1	-	CSATTGRYTDTQYF	TGCAGTGCTACTACGGGTCGGTACACAGATACGCAGTATTTT
-	TRBJ2-3	TRBV25-1	-	CASTEPGGSSLADTQYF	TGTGCCAGCACCGAACCGGGTGGGTCTTCTTTGGCAGATACGCAGTATTTT
-	TRBJ2-2	TRBV6-5	-	CASSYNPIGSAGELFF	TGTGCCAGCAGTTATAATCCCATCGGGTCGGCCGGGGAGCTGTTTTTT
TRBD1	TRBJ1-1	TRBV7-9	-	CASSIRQGPPSEAFF	TGTGCCAGCAGCATCAGACAGGGCCCTCCGTCGGAAGCTTTCTTT
-	TRBJ2-4	TRBV5-1	-	CASSTYRGGSEAQYF	TGCGCCAGCAGCACATACAGGGGAGGTAGCGAGGCTCAGTACTTC
-	TRBJ2-7	TRBV20-1	-	CSSKTDRPYEQYF	TGCAGTTCTAAAACCGACAGGCCCTACGAGCAGTACTTC
TRBD1	TRBJ1-5	TRBV20-1	-	CSAADRGWQPQHF	TGCAGTGCCGCGGACAGGGGTTGGCAGCCCCAGCATTTT
TRBD2	TRBJ2-3	TRBV7-2	once	CASRTKAGALLLAVDTQYF	TGTGCCAGCAGGACTAAAGCGGGTGCACTTCTCCTAGCGGTAGATACGCAGTATTTT